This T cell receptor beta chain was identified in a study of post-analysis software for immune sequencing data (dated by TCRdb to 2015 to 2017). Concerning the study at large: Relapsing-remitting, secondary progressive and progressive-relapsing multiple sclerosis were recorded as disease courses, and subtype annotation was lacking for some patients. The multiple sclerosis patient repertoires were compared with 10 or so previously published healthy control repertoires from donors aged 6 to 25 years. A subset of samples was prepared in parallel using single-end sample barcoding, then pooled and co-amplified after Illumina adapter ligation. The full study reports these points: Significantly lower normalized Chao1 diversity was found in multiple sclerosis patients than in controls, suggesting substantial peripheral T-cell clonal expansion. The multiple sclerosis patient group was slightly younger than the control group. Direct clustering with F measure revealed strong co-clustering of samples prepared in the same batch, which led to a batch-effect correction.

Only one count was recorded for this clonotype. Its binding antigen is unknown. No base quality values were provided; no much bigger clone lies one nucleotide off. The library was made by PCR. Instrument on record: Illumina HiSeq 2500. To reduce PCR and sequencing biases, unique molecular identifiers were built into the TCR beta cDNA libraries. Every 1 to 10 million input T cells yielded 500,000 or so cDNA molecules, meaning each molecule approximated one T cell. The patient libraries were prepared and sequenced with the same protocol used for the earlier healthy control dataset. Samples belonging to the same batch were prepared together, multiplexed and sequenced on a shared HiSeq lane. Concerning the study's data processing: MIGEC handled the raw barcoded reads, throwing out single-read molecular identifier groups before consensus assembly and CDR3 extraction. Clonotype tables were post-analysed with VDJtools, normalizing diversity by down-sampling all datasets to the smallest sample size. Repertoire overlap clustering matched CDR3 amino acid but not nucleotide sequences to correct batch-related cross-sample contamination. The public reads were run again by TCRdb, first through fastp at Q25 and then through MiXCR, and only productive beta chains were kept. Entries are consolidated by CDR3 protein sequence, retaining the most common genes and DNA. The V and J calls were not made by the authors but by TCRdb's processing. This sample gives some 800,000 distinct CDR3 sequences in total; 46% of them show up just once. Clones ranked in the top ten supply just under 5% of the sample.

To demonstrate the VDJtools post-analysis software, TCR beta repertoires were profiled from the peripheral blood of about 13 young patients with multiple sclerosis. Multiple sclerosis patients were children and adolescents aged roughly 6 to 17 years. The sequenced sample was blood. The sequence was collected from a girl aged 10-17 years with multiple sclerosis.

Read as DNA, the sequence is TGTGCCAGCAGCCAGGGGCCCTTAGGTACCGGGGAGCTGTTTTTT. The resulting protein is CASSQGPLGTGELFF. This sequence uses TRBV4-2 and TRBJ2-2; the D segment could be TRBD1, given 5 matching bases. CDR1 and CDR2 (LGHNA, YNFKEQ) derive from the germline V gene. Including cysteine and phenylalanine, the CDR3 has 15 amino acids. Only the CDR3 region is kept as DNA, spanning 45 bases read in frame from base 1. Relative to germline, V is 3 bases shorter and J is 5 bases shorter, with 13 bases between their ends.